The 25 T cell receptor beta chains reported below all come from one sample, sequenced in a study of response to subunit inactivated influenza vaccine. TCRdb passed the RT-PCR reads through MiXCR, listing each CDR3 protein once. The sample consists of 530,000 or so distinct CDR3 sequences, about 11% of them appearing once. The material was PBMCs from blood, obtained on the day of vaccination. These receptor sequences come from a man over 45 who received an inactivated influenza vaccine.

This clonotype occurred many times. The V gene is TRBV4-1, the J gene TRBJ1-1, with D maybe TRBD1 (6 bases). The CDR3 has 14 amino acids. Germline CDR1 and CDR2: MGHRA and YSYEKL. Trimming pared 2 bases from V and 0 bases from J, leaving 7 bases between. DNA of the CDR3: TGCGCCAGCAGCCAAAACAGGGTGAACACTGAAGCTTTCTTT. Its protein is CASSQNRVNTEAFF.

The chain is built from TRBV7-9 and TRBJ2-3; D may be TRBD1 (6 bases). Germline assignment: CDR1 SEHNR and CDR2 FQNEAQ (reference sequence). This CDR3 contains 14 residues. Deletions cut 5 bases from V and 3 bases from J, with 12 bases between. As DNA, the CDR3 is TGTGCCAGCAGCCGCAGGGGTGAGACAGATACGCAGTATTTT. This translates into CASSRRGETDTQYF.

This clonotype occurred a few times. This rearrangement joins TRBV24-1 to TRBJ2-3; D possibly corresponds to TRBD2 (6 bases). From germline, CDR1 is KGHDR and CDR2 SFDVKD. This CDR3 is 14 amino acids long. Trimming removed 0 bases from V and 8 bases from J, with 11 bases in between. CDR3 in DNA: TGTGCCACCAGTGATTTGATCGGGGGTGGTACGCAGTATTTT. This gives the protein CATSDLIGGGTQYF.

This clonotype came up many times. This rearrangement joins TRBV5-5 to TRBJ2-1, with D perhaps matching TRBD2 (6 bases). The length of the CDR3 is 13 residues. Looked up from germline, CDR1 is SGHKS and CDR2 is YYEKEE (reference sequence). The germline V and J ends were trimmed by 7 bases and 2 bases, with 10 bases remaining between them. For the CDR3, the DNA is TGTGCCAGCCGAAGCGGGCCCTACAATGAGCAGTTCTTC. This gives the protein CASRSGPYNEQFF.

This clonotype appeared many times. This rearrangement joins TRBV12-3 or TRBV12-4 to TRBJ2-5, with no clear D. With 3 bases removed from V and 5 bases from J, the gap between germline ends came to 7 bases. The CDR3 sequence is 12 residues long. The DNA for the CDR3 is TGTGCCAGCAGTTTCGGGCCGGAGACCCAGTACTTC. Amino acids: CASSFGPETQYF.

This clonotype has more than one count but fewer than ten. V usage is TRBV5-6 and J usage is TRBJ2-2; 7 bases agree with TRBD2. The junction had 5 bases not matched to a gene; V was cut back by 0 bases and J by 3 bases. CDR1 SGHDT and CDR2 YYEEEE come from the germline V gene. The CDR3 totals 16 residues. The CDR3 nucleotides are TGTGCCAGCAGCTTGGTTACTAGCGACTACACCGGGGAGCTGTTTTTT. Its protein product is CASSLVTSDYTGELFF.

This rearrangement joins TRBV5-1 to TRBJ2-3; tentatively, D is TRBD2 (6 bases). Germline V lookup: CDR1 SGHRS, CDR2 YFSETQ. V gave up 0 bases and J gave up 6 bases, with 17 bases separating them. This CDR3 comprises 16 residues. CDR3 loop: CASSLAGDPGIDTQYF. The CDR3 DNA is TGCGCCAGCAGCTTGGCGGGGGACCCGGGAATTGATACGCAGTATTTT.

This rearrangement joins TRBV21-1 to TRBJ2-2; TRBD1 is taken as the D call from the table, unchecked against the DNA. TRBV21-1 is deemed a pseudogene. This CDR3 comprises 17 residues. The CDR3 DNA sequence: TGTGCCAGCAGACGGGACAGGGAATCTCCGAACACCGGGGAGCTGTTTTTT. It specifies CASRRDRESPNTGELFF.

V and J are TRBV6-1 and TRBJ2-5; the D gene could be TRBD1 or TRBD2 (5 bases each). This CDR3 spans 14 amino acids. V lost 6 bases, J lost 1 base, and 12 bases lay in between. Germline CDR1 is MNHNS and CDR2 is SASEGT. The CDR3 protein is CASRTAAAQETQYF. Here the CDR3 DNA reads TGTGCCAGCAGGACAGCGGCAGCCCAAGAGACCCAGTACTTC.

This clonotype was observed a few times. The CDR3 nucleotides are TGTGCCAGCAGCCAAGAAATCGGCAGCAATCAGCCCCAGCATTTT. Its protein is CASSQEIGSNQPQHF. This chain uses TRBV4-2 with TRBJ1-5; D unresolved. The CDR3 is made up of 15 amino acids. Trimming shortened V by 0 bases and J by 1 base, and 7 bases separated the two germline ends. The germline V gene encodes CDR1 LGHNA and CDR2 YNFKEQ.

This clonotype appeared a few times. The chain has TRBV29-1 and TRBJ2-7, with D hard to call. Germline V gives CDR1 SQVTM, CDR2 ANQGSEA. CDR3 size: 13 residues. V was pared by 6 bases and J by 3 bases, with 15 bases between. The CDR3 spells CSVVWAADYEQYF. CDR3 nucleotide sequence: TGCAGCGTGGTTTGGGCCGCCGACTACGAGCAGTACTTC.

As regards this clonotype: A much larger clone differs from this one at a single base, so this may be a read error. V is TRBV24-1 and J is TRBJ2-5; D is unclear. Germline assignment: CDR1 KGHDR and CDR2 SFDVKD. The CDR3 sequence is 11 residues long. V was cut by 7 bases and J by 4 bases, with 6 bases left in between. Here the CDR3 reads CATSHGETQYF. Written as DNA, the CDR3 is TGTGCCACCAGCCACGGAGAGACCCAGTACTTC.

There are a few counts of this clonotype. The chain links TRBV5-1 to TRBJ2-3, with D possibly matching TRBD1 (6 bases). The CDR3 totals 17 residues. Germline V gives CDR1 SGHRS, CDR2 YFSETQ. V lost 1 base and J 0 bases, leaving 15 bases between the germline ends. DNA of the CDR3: TGCGCCAGCAGCTTGTTCCCTAACAGGGAAAGCACAGATACGCAGTATTTT. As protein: CASSLFPNRESTDTQYF.

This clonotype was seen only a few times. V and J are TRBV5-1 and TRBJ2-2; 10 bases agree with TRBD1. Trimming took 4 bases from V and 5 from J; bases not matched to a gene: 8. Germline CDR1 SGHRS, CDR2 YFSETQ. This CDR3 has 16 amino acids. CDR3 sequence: CASSVPGTGDTGELFF. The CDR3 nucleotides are TGCGCCAGCAGCGTGCCCGGGACAGGGGATACCGGGGAGCTGTTTTTT. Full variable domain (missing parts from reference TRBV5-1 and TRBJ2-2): KAGVTQTPRYLIKTRGQQVTLSCSPISGHRSVSWYQQTPGQGLQFLFEYFSETQRNKGNFPGRFSGRQFSNSRSEMNVSTLELGDSALYLCASSVPGTGDTGELFFGEGSRLTVL.

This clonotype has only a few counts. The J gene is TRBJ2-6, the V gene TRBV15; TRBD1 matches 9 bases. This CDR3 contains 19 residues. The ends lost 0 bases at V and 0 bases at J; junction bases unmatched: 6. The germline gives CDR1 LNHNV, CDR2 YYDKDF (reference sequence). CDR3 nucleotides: TGTGCCACCAGCAGAGATTTCACAGGGGGCCTCTCTGGGGCCAACGTCCTGACTTTC. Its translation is CATSRDFTGGLSGANVLTF.

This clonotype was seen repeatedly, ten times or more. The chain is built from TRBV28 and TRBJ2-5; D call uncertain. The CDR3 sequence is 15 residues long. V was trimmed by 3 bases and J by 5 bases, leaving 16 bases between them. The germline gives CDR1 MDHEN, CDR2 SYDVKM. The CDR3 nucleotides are TGTGCCAGCAGTTTCTCGAGAGGAAGGGTGGAGACCCAGTACTTC. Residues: CASSFSRGRVETQYF.

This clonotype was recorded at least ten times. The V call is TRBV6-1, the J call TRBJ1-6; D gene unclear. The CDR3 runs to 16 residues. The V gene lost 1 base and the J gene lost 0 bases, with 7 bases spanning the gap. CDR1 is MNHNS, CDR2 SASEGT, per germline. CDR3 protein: CASSEDRISYNSPLHF. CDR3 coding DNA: TGTGCCAGCAGTGAAGACAGAATCTCCTATAATTCACCCCTCCACTTT.

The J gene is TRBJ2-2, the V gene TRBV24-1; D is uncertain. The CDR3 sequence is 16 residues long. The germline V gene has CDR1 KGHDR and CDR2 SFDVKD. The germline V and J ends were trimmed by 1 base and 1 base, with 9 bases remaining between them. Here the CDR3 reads CATSDLNNVNTGELFF. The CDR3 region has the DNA TGTGCCACCAGTGATTTAAATAATGTGAACACCGGGGAGCTGTTTTTT.

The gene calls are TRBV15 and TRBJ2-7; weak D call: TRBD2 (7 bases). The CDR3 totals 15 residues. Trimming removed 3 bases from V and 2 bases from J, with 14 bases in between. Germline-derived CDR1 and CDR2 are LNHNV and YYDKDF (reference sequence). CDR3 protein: CATSREGGPTYEQYF. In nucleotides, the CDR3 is TGTGCCACCAGCAGGGAGGGGGGGCCCACCTACGAGCAGTACTTC.

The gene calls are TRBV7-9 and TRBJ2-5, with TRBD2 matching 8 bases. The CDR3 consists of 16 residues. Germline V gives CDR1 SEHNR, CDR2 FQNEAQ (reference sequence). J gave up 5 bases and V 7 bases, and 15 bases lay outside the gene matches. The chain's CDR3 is CASTLSRGGPLETQYF. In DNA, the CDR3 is TGTGCCAGCACCCTGTCTCGGGGGGGACCATTGGAGACCCAGTACTTC.

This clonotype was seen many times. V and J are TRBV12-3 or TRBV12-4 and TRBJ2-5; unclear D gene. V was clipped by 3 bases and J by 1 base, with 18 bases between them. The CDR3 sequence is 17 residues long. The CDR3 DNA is TGTGCCAGCAGTTTTTCGTTTAGTCCGCCTGCCCAAGAGACCCAGTACTTC. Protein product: CASSFSFSPPAQETQYF.

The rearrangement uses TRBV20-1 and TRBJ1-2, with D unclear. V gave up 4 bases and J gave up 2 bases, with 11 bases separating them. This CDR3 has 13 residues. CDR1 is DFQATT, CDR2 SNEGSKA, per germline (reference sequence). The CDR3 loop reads CSATSPQNYGYTF. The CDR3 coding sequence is TGCAGTGCTACCTCCCCACAGAACTATGGCTACACCTTC.

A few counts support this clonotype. This chain's CDR3 is CSAQGEGNQPQHF. The CDR3 region has the DNA TGCAGCGCGCAGGGTGAGGGCAATCAGCCCCAGCATTTT. The V call is TRBV29-1, the J call TRBJ1-5; TRBD1 might be the D (5 bases). This CDR3 is 13 amino acids long. Deletions cut 7 bases from V and 2 bases from J, with 12 bases between. Looked up from germline, CDR1 is SQVTM and CDR2 is ANQGSEA.

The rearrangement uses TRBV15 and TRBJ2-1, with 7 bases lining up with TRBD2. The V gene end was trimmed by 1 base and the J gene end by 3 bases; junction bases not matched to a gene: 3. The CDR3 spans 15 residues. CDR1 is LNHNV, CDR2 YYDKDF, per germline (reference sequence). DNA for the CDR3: TGTGCCACCAGCAGAGTGGGGGGGTACTACAATGAGCAGTTCTTC. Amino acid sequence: CATSRVGGYYNEQFF.

In DNA form, the CDR3 reads TGTGCCAGCAGCTCATGGAACAGGGGGTTCTACGAGCAGTACTTC. Translation gives CASSSWNRGFYEQYF. The chain recombines TRBV7-8 with TRBJ2-7; 8 nucleotides agree with TRBD1. Germline V gene sequence: CDR1 SGHVS, CDR2 FQNEAQ. V dropped 4 bases and J dropped 3; count of bases not matched to a gene: 8. This CDR3 comprises 15 residues.